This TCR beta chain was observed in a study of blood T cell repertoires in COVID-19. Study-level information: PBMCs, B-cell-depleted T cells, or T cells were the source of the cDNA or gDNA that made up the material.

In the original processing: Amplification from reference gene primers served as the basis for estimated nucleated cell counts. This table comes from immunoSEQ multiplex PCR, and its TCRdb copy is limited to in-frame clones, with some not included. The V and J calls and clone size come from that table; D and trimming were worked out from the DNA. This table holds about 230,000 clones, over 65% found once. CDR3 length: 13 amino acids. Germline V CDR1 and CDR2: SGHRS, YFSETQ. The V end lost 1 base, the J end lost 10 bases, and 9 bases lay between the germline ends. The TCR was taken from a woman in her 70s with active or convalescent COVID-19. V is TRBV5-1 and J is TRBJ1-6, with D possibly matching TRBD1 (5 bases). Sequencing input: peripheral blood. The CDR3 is CASSLTGWSPLHF. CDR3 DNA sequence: TGCGCCAGCAGCTTGACAGGTTGGTCACCCCTCCACTTT. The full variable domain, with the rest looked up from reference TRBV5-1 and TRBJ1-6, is KAGVTQTPRYLIKTRGQQVTLSCSPISGHRSVSWYQQTPGQGLQFLFEYFSETQRNKGNFPGRFSGRQFSNSRSEMNVSTLELGDSALYLCASSLTGWSPLHFGNGTRLTVT.